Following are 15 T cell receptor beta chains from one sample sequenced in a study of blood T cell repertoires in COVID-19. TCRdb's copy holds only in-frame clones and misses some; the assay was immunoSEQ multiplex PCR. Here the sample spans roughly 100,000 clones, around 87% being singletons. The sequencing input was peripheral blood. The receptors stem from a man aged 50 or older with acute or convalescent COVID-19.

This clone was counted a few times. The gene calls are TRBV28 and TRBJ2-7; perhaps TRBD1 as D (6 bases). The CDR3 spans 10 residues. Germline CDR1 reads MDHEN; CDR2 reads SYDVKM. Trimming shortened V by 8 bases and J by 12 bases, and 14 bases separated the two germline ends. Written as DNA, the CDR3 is TGTGCCAGCGGGGGCCTGTGGACGTACTTC. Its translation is CASGGLWTYF.

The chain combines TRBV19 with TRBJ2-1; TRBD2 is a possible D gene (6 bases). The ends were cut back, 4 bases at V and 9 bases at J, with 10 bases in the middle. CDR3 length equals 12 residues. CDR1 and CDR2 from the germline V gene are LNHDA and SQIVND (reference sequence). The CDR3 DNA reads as TGTGCCAGTAGTAAGGGACTTAGTGAGCAGTTCTTC. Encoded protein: CASSKGLSEQFF. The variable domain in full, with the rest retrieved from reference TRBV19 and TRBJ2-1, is DGGITQSPKYLFRKEGQNVTLSCEQNLNHDAMYWYRQDPGQGLRLIYYSQIVNDFQKGDIAEGYSVSREKKESFPLTVTSAQKNPTAFYLCASSKGLSEQFFGPGTRLTVL.

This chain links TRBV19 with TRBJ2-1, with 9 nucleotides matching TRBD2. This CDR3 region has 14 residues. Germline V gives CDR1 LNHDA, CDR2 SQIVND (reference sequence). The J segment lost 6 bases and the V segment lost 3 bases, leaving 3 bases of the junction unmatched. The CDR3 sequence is CASSILAGTNEQFF. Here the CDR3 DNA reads TGTGCCAGTAGTATCCTAGCGGGGACCAATGAGCAGTTCTTC.

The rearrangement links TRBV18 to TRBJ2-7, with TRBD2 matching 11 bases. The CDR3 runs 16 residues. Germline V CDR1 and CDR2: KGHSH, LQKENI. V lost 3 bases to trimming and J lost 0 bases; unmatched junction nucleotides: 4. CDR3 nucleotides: TGTGCCAGCTCACCTGTAGCGGGAGGGCCCTCCTACGAGCAGTACTTC. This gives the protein CASSPVAGGPSYEQYF.

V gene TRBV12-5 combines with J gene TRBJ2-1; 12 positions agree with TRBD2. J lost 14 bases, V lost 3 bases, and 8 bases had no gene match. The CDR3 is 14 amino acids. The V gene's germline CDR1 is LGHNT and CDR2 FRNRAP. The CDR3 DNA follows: TGTGCTAGTGGTTTTCCTAGCGGGAGGGCCTCGGAGTTCTTC. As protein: CASGFPSGRASEFF.

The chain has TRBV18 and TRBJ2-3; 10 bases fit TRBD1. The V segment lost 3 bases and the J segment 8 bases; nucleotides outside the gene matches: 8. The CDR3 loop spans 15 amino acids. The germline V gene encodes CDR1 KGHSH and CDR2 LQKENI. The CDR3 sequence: CASSPGTGEFGTQYF. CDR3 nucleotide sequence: TGTGCCAGCTCACCCGGGACAGGGGAGTTTGGTACGCAGTATTTT.

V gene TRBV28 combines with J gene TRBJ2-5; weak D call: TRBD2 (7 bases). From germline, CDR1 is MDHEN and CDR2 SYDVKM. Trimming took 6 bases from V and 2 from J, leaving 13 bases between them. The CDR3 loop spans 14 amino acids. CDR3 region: CASSWGGAQETQYF. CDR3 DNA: TGTGCCAGCAGCTGGGGGGGGGCACAAGAGACCCAGTACTTC.

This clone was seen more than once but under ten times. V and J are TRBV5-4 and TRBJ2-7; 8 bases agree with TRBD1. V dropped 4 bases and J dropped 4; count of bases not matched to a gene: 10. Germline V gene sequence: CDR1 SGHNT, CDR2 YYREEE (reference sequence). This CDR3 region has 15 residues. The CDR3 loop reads CASSPGGDRSYEQYF. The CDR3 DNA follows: TGTGCCAGCAGCCCTGGCGGGGACAGGTCTTACGAGCAGTACTTC.

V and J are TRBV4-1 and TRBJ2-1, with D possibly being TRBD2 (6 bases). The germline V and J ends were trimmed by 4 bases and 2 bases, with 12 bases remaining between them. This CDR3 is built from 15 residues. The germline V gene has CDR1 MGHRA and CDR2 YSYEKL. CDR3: CASSPPGVPYNEQFF. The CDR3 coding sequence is TGCGCCAGCAGCCCTCCGGGAGTACCCTACAATGAGCAGTTCTTC.

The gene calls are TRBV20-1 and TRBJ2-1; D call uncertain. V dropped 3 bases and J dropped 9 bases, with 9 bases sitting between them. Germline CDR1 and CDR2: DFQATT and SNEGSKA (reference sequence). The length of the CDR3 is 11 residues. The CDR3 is CSASGVGEQFF. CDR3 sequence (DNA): TGCAGTGCTAGCGGAGTTGGTGAGCAGTTCTTC.

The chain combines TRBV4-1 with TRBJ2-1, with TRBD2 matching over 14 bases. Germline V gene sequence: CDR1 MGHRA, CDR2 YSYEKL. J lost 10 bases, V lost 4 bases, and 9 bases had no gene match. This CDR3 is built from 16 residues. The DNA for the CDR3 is TGCGCCAGCAGCCTCGGACTAGCGGGGGGCCACAGCGAGCAGTTCTTC. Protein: CASSLGLAGGHSEQFF.

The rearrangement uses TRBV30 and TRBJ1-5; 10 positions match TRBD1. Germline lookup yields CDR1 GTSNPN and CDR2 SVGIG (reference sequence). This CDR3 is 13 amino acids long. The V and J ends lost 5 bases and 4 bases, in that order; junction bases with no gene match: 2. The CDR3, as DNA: TGTGCCTGGGCGGGACAGGGGAATCAGCCCCAGCATTTT. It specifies CAWAGQGNQPQHF.

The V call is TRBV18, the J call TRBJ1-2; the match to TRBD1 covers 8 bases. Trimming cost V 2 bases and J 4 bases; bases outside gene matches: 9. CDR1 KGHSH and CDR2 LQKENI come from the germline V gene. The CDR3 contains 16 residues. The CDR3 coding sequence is TGTGCCAGCTCACCAAGTCGGACAGGGCTTATCTATGGCTACACCTTC. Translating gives CASSPSRTGLIYGYTF.

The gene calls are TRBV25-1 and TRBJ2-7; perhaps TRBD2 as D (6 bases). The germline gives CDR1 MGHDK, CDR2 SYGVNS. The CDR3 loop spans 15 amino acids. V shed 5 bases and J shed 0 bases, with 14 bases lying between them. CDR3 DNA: TGTGCCAGCAGTTATGGCATTAGCGGCTCCTACGAGCAGTACTTC. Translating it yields CASSYGISGSYEQYF.

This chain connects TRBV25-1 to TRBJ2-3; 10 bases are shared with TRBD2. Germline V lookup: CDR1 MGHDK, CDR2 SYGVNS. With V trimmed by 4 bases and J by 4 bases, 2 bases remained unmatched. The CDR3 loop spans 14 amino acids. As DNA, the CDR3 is TGTGCCAGCAGTGTAGCGGGAGGTGCAGATACGCAGTATTTT. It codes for CASSVAGGADTQYF.